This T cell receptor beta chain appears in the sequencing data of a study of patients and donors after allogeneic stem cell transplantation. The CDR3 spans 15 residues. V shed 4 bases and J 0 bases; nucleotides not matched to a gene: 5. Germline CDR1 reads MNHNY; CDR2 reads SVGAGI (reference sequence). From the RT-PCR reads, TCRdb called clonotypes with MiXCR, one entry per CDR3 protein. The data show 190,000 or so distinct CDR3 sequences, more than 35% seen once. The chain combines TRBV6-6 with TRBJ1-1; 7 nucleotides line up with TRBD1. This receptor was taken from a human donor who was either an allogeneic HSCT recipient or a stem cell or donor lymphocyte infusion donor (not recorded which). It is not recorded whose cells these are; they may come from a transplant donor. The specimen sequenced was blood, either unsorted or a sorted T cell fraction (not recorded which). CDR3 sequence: CASSFSGQVNTEAFF. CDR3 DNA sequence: TGTGCCAGCAGTTTCTCAGGACAGGTGAACACTGAAGCTTTCTTT.